The subject of this entry is one T cell receptor (beta chain). This record belongs to a study of T cell repertoires in cytomegalovirus infection. One entry per CDR3 protein, called by TCRdb with MiXCR from the reads. The sample consists of roughly 230,000 distinct CDR3 sequences, approximately 7% of them appearing once. Sequencing was performed on PBMCs. This sequence originates from a human donor in good health (CMV status not recorded). Some clones in this sample may be carry-over from other donors' samples.

The CDR3 DNA follows: TGCGCCAGCAGCGGGTGGACAGGGGGGGAAACTGAAGCTTTCTTT. Translated, it gives CASSGWTGGETEAFF. This chain joins TRBV5-1 and TRBJ1-1, with 10 positions matching TRBD1. Germline CDR1 is SGHRS and CDR2 is YFSETQ. Trimming cost V 4 bases and J 5 bases; bases outside gene matches: 8. This CDR3 is 15 amino acids long.